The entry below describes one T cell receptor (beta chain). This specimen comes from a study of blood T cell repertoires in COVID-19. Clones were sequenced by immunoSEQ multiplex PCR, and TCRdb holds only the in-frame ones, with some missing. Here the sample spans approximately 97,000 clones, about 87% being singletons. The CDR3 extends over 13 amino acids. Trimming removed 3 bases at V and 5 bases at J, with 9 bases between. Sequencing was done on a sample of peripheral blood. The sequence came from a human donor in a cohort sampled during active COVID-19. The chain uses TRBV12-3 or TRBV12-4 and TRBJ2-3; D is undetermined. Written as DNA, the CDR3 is TGTGCCAGCAGTTTTATTTTAGAAGATACGCAGTATTTT. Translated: CASSFILEDTQYF.